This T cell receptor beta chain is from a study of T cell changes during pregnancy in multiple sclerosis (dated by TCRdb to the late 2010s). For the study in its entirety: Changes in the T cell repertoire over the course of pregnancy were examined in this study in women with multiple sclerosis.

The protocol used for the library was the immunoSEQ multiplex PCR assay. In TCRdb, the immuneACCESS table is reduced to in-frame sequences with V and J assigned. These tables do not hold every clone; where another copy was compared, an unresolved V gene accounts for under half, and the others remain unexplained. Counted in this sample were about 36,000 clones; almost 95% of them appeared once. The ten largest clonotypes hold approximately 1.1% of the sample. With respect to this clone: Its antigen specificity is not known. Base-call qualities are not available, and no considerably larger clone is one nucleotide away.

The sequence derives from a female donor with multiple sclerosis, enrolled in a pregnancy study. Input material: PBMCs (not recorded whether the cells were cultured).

The nucleotide sequence reads TGTGCCAGTAGTATCGGACAGGGGTATAACGAGCAGTACTTC. The translation is CASSIGQGYNEQYF. The sequence links TRBV19 to TRBJ2-7, with 9 bases in between that match TRBD1. Via the germline V gene (reference sequence), CDR1 is LNHDA and CDR2 SQIVND. Ends trimmed: V by 3 bases, J by 5 bases; bases unmatched to a gene: 5. The CDR3 runs 14 amino acids, cysteine and phenylalanine included. Just the 42-base CDR3 DNA is kept, in frame starting at base 1.